One sample yielded the 10 T cell receptor beta chains listed below, sequenced in a study of blood T cell repertoires in COVID-19. Some clones are missing from TCRdb's copy, which holds only in-frame ones; the method was immunoSEQ multiplex PCR. The sample holds about 270,000 clones, roughly 86% seen once. Sequencing used peripheral blood. Receptor source: a man aged 35-49 years with active or convalescent COVID-19.

This clone appeared once. The rearrangement uses TRBV30 and TRBJ2-1; possibly TRBD1 for D (6 bases). CDR1 and CDR2 (germline): GTSNPN, SVGIG (reference sequence). V lost 5 bases and J 4 bases, leaving 9 bases between the germline ends. CDR3 size: 12 residues. The CDR3 sequence is CAWGGGYNEQFF. The CDR3 nucleotides read TGTGCCTGGGGGGGCGGGTACAATGAGCAGTTCTTC.

This rearrangement joins TRBV24-1 to TRBJ2-5; 12 positions agree with TRBD1. The ends lost 3 bases at V and 5 bases at J; junction bases unmatched: 9. CDR1 and CDR2 from the germline V gene are KGHDR and SFDVKD. The CDR3 loop spans 17 amino acids. The DNA of the CDR3 is TGTGCCACCAGTGATCTTACGGGACAGGGGGCCGTGGAGACCCAGTACTTC. Translated: CATSDLTGQGAVETQYF.

The chain joins TRBV7-2 to TRBJ2-1; 13 bases align to TRBD2. Germline CDR1 is SGHTA and CDR2 is FQGNSA. V shed 3 bases and J 10 bases; nucleotides not matched to a gene: 6. The CDR3 is 15 residues long. Here the CDR3 DNA reads TGTGCCAGCAGCTTCGGACTAGCGGGAGAGGAGGAGCAGTTCTTC. The encoded protein is CASSFGLAGEEEQFF.

To note about this clone: One junction end disagrees with the germline gene, perhaps due to a read error. This CDR3 reads CASSPGGTSQLF. CDR3 in DNA: TGTGCCAGCAGTCCCGGTGGGACTAGTCAGCTCTTC. This chain uses TRBV6-5 with TRBJ2-1; TRBD2 matches 8 bases. In germline, CDR1 is MNHEY, CDR2 SVGAGI. This CDR3 has 12 residues.

The rearrangement joins TRBV27 to TRBJ2-1; TRBD2 matches at 7 bases. The junction had 14 bases not matched to a gene; V was cut back by 6 bases and J by 6 bases. The CDR3 covers 16 residues. Germline CDR1 and CDR2: MNHEY and SMNVEV (reference sequence). CDR3 region: CASRAPLERGRNEQFF. CDR3 in DNA: TGTGCCAGCAGGGCCCCCCTAGAGCGGGGACGCAATGAGCAGTTCTTC.

This chain connects TRBV6-5 to TRBJ1-2, with D unclear. This CDR3 has 13 residues. CDR1 is MNHEY, CDR2 SVGAGI, per germline. V lost 0 bases, J lost 3 bases, and 5 bases lay in between. The CDR3 here is CASSYSGDYGYTF. DNA for the CDR3: TGTGCCAGCAGTTACTCCGGGGACTATGGCTACACCTTC.

This chain links TRBV4-2 with TRBJ1-2; no clear D gene. CDR3 length equals 13 residues. Trimming took 4 bases from V and 8 from J, leaving 14 bases between them. The germline CDR1 and CDR2 sequences are LGHNA and YNFKEQ. CDR3 in DNA: TGTGCCAGCAGCCGAGACCGCGGCCAAGGCTACACCTTC. Protein product: CASSRDRGQGYTF.

This clone showed up just a few times. The genes are TRBV19 and TRBJ1-5; 7 nucleotides align to TRBD1. CDR3 length: 14 amino acids. Germline CDR1 is LNHDA and CDR2 is SQIVND (reference sequence). Germline trimming cut 9 bases from V and 2 bases from J; bases unmatched to any gene: 7. The CDR3 coding sequence is TGTGCCAGCTCGCAGGGGGGCGGCAATCAGCCCCAGCATTTT. Protein product: CASSQGGGNQPQHF.

This chain uses TRBV24-1 with TRBJ2-5, with 8 bases aligning to TRBD2. Germline lookup yields CDR1 KGHDR and CDR2 SFDVKD. With 5 bases clipped from V and 5 bases from J, the junction kept 3 bases outside the gene matches. This CDR3 is built from 13 residues. The CDR3 DNA sequence: TGTGCCACCAGTGGTCCGGGAGGGGAGACCCAGTACTTC. It translates to CATSGPGGETQYF.

V and J are TRBV19 and TRBJ1-4, with D hard to call. V lost 5 bases and J 5 bases, leaving 12 bases between the germline ends. There are 14 residues in the CDR3. CDR1 and CDR2 (germline): LNHDA, SQIVND (reference sequence). In nucleotides, the CDR3 is TGTGCCAGTAGTTTGACGGGGTGGAATGAAAAACTGTTTTTT. Translating gives CASSLTGWNEKLFF. Using reference TRBV19 and TRBJ1-4 for the parts outside the CDR3, the full variable domain is DGGITQSPKYLFRKEGQNVTLSCEQNLNHDAMYWYRQDPGQGLRLIYYSQIVNDFQKGDIAEGYSVSREKKESFPLTVTSAQKNPTAFYLCASSLTGWNEKLFFGSGTQLSVL.